The T cell receptor (beta chain) described here comes from a study of T cells in Graves' hyperthyroidism and ophthalmopathy. Study-level results: Researchers found most expanded thyroid clonotypes above 0.001 in blood as well.

In germline, CDR1 is SGHRS, CDR2 YFSETQ. There are 15 residues in the CDR3. V was clipped by 0 bases and J by 3 bases, with 10 bases between them. From RNA transcripts, TCR beta CDR3 regions were amplified. With the HTBI primer set, the TCR CDR3 went through a first round of RT-PCR. Using its own MiXCR run on the multiplex PCR reads, TCRdb lists one record per CDR3 protein. The sample contains about 480,000 distinct CDR3 sequences, approximately 15% of which appear only once. This clonotype was detected many times. Its cognate antigen is unknown. This TCR was recovered from a woman aged 18-29 years with Graves' hyperthyroidism. The sequenced sample consisted of blood. The rearrangement joins TRBV5-1 to TRBJ2-1; D is undetermined. CDR3 sequence reads: CASSLVPGLYNEQFF. Written as DNA, the CDR3 is TGCGCCAGCAGCTTGGTTCCCGGCCTCTACAATGAGCAGTTCTTC.